This T cell receptor (beta chain) was recovered during a study of blood T cell repertoires in COVID-19. Looking at the study overall: Acute-phase and convalescent COVID-19 samples originated in the United States, Italy and Spain. The cDNA or gDNA used as material had been derived from T cells, B-cell-depleted T cells, or PBMCs.

Germline-derived CDR1 and CDR2 are SGHDT and YYEEEE. Losses at the gene ends were 4 bases for V and 6 bases for J; bases not matched to a gene: 10. This CDR3 has 17 amino acids. In the study's own analysis: Reference gene primer amplification gave estimated nucleated cell counts. Only in-frame clones appear in the TCRdb table, and some are missing; sequencing was by immunoSEQ multiplex PCR. That table supplies the V and J calls and clone size; D and trimming were determined from the DNA. This sample has 250,000 to 350,000 clones, with approximately 88% found just once. The sequence was obtained from a human donor with COVID-19, enrolled during active disease. The donor label of this sample is uncertain. This chain joins TRBV5-6 and TRBJ2-2; the match to TRBD1 covers 12 bases. Sequencing was performed on peripheral blood. The CDR3 DNA sequence: TGTGCCAGCAGCCTACCGGGACAGGGGGCTTTAGCCGGGGAGCTGTTTTTT. It yields the protein CASSLPGQGALAGELFF.